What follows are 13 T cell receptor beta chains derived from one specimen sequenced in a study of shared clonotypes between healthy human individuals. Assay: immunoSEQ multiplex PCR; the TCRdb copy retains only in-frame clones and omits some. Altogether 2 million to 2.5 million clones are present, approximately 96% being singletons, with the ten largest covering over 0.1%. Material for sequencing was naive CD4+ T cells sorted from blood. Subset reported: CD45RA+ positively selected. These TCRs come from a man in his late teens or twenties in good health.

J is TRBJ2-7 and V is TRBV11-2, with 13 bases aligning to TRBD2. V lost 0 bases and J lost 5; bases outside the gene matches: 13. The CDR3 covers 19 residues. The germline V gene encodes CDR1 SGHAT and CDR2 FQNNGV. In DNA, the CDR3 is TGTGCCAGCAGCTTAGAAGGTCTCGGACTAGCGGGAGTCTGGAACGAGCAGTACTTC. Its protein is CASSLEGLGLAGVWNEQYF.

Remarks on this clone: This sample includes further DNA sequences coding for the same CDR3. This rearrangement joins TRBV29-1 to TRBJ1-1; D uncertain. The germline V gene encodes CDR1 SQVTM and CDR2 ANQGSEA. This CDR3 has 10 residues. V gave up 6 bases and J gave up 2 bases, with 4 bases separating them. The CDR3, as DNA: TGCAGCGTCGGTAACACTGAAGCTTTCTTT. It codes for CSVGNTEAFF.

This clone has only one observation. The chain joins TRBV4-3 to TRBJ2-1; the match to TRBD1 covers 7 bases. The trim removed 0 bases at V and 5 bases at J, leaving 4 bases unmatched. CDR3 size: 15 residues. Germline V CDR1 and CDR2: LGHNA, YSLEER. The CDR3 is CASSQEGDSDNEQFF. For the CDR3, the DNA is TGCGCCAGCAGCCAAGAGGGGGACAGCGACAATGAGCAGTTCTTC.

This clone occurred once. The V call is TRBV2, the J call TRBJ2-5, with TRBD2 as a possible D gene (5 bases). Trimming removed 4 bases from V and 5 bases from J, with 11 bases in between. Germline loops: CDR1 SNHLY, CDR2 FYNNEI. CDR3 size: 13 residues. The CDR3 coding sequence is TGTGCCAGCAGTGCTAGCCGAGGGGAGACCCAGTACTTC. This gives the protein CASSASRGETQYF.

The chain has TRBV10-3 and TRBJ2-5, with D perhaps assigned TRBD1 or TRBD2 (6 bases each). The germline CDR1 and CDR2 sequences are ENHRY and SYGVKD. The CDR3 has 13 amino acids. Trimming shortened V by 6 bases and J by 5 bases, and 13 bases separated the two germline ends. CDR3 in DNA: TGTGCCATCAGGGGGGGCTGGGCGGAGACCCAGTACTTC. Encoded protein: CAIRGGWAETQYF.

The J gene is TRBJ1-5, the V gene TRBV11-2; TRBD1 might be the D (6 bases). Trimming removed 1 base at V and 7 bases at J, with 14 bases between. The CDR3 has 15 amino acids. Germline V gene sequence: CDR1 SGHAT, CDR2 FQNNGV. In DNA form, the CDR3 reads TGTGCCAGCAGCTTAGGTAGGACACAGGGACAGCCCCAGCATTTT. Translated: CASSLGRTQGQPQHF.

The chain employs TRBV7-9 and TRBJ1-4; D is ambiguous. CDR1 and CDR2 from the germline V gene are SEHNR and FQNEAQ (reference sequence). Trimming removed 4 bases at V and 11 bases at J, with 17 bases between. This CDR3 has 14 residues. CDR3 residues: CASSSRLDGGKLFF. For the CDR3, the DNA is TGTGCCAGCAGCTCGCGACTGGACGGCGGGAAACTGTTTTTT.

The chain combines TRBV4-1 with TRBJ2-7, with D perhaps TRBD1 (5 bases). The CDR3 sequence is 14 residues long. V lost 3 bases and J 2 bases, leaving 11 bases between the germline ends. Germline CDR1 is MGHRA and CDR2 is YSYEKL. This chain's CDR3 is CASSHRGRAYEQYF. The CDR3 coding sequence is TGCGCCAGCAGCCACCGAGGCAGGGCCTACGAGCAGTACTTC.

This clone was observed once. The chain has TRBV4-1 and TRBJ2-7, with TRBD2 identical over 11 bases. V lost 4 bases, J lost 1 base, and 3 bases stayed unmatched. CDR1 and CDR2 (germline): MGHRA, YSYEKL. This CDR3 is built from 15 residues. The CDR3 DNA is TGCGCCAGCAGCCTGACTAGCGGGACATCCTACGAGCAGTACTTC. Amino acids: CASSLTSGTSYEQYF.

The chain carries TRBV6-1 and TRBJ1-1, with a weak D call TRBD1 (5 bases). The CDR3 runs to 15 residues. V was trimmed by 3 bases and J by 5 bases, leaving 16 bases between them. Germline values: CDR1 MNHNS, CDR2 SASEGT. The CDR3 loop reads CASSDSGYEGTEAFF. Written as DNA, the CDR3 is TGTGCCAGCAGTGATTCAGGGTACGAGGGAACTGAAGCTTTCTTT.

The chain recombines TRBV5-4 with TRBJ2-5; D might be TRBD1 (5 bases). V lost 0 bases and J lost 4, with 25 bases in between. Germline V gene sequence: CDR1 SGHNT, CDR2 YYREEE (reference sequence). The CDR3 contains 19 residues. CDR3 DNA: TGTGCCAGCAGCTTGGAACTCTCCCCGGACACGGATTTTGGAGAGACCCAGTACTTC. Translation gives CASSLELSPDTDFGETQYF.

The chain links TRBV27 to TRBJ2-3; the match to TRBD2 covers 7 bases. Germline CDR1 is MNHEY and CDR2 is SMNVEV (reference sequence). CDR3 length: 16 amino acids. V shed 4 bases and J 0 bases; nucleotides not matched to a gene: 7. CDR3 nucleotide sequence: TGTGCCAGCAGTTCCAGACTAGCATCTAGCACAGATACGCAGTATTTT. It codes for CASSSRLASSTDTQYF.

The CDR3 reads CASSMRFGEQYF. For the CDR3, the DNA is TGTGCCAGTAGTATGCGGTTCGGCGAGCAGTACTTC. The chain is built from TRBV19 and TRBJ2-7, with unresolved D. Germline V CDR1 and CDR2: LNHDA, SQIVND (reference sequence). V was shortened by 3 bases and J by 6 bases, with 9 bases between the two germline ends. The CDR3 is 12 amino acids.